These T cell receptor beta chains were read from a single sample in a study of blood T cell repertoires in COVID-19. Sequencing used immunoSEQ multiplex PCR; TCRdb keeps in-frame clones, though not all of them. The sample holds 200,000 to 300,000 clones, approximately 90% seen once. Sequencing input: PBMCs or T cells enriched from blood (not recorded which). The receptor source for this set is a middle-aged woman with acute COVID-19. CDR3s leave out the opening cysteine and the closing phenylalanine or tryptophan. Clone size is given for some rows only: seen once, a few or many times, or a class if the clone is expanded.

v_gene | abundance | CDR3aa
TRBV4-2 | . | ASSQDLAGADYNEQF
TRBV7-8 | once | ASSMGQGRPQH
TRBV5-1 | . | ASSSGTGGIGANVLT
TRBV5-1 | . | ARSRGGQGTGGIGEKLF
TRBV19 | . | ASSRTGAINEQF
TRBV4-1 | . | ASSRTGKETNEKLF
TRBV24-1 | . | ATSDTLAGGYNEQF
TRBV18 | once | ASSPIREAGTGAHRETQY
TRBV24-1 | once | ATSASDRANTGELF
TRBV12-2 | once | ASPDREDTKNIQY
TRBV4-3 | . | ASSPGGPADTQY
TRBV18 | once | ASSQLPTSGSGRDTQY
TRBV18 | . | ASSEGRRSYGYT
TRBV3-1/TRBV3-2 | . | ASSPSGPQPQH
TRBV9 | . | ASSVGQGASVSPLH
TRBV19 | once | ASRTRPGQGGRELF
TRBV24-1 | . | ATSPLPGLETSTDTQY
TRBV5-8 | . | ASSLDRVGEAF
TRBV11-2 | . | ASSFSSRADQPQH
TRBV5-1 | . | ASSSGPRGEQY
TRBV13 | . | ASSTRGTQPQH
TRBV5-1 | . | ASSLAWRGMNTEAF
TRBV19 | once | ASRLAGGSSGELF
TRBV5-4 | . | ASSFGQGVPILPGYT
TRBV14 | . | ASSKKAGAFYGYT
TRBV9 | . | ASSNGGSGGSGNTIY
TRBV3-1/TRBV3-2 | once | ASSRALTEAF
TRBV27 | . | ASGRQGLNEKLF
TRBV19 | few | ASSIPGAGNTIY
TRBV29-1 | . | SVGTTYEQY
TRBV27 | . | ASSSDRANYGYT
TRBV27 | . | ASSPLGGANVLT
TRBV19 | . | ASSTKGQVTNQPQH
TRBV6-5 | . | ASSSLPGQGKTEAF
TRBV7-9 | . | ASSLLTGYGYT
TRBV9 | . | ASSAQVLYGYT
TRBV12-5 | . | ASGLGGPYSTTEAF
TRBV6-2/TRBV6-3 | . | ASSYSSFTPPLH
TRBV7-9 | once | ASKKGGTATNEKLF
TRBV6-5 | . | ASETGYRDNQPQH
TRBV2 | . | ASSEATSGRTGELF
TRBV5-4 | . | ASSLPGTVSGNTIY
TRBV11-3 | . | ASSLAGAYSRPGELF
TRBV6-1 | once | ASSDGSPLH
TRBV18 | . | ASSHGTGELF
TRBV7-8 | . | ASSLAPGQGASYNEQF